This TCR beta chain stems from a study of T cell responses to AZD1222 COVID-19 vaccine. Study overall: Analyses pooled second doses at about 4 or about 12 weeks.

The CDR3 extends over 15 amino acids. The V and J ends lost 6 bases and 7 bases respectively, with 22 bases between them. Looked up from germline, CDR1 is KGHSH and CDR2 is LQKENI. Sequenced by immunoSEQ multiplex PCR; TCRdb stores in-frame clones only, minus some. The sample consists of about 28,000 clones, approximately 91% of them appearing once. A word on this clone: Antigen unknown.

Whole-study results and caveats: At baseline, seropositivity was found in only a handful of AZD1222 recipients. Sampled repertoires all dated from after the peak T cell response. Following two doses of AZD1222, Spike-specific TCR breadth and depth rose.

The V gene is TRBV18, the J gene TRBJ2-7, with D perhaps TRBD2 (6 bases). The sample consisted of peripheral blood, taken on day 0 of AZD1222 vaccination. This TCR derives from an adult in good health. CDR3 region: CASSPESGATREQYF. As DNA, the CDR3 is TGTGCCAGCTCCCCCGAGTCGGGAGCCACAAGGGAGCAGTACTTC.